This TCR beta chain was sequenced for a study of T cells after yellow fever vaccination. The CDR3 totals 18 residues. Trimming left V 1 base short and J 5 bases short, with 22 bases between. From germline, CDR1 is LGHDT and CDR2 YNNKEL (reference sequence). This clonotype was recorded a few times. Its target is unknown. In TCRdb, the 5' RACE reads were re-called with MiXCR into one record per CDR3 protein. Of 450,000 to 550,000 distinct CDR3 sequences listed, 20% to 25% are singletons. General study findings and limits: Most primary-vaccination clones reappeared after the booster (approximately 95% CD4, 88% CD8). The secondary T-cell response peaked on day 5, not day 15, but was weaker.

The receptor comes from a man aged 18 to 30 who received the YFV17D yellow fever vaccine. The chain recombines TRBV3-1 with TRBJ2-3; D is possibly TRBD1 or TRBD2 (6 bases each). Sequencing was performed on PBMCs, taken approximately 20 days after the first yellow fever vaccination. The CDR3 here is CASSQGDYRGPRGDTQYF. The CDR3 DNA reads as TGTGCCAGCAGCCAAGGGGATTACCGGGGGCCCCGCGGAGATACGCAGTATTTT.